This T cell receptor (beta chain) emerged from a study of blood T cells in healthy people across ages. Study-wide findings and caveats: TCR beta diversity, measured per million T cells, fell in a roughly linear way with age. Nothing was known about donor CMV status, and this possibly confounded expanded clonotype changes.

Primers used in a second PCR of roughly 6 to 12 cycles were a sample-barcoded 5' primer and a J-beta primer mix. Each cDNA molecule carried a tag from a template-switch adaptor that contained 12 random nucleotides. One entry per CDR3 protein, called by TCRdb with MiXCR from the 5' RACE reads. The data hold about 1.1 million distinct CDR3 sequences, with about two fifths observed a single time. The CDR3 is 14 amino acids. Deletions cut 6 bases from V and 1 base from J, with 12 bases between. From germline, CDR1 is MNHNY and CDR2 SVGAGI (reference sequence). This clonotype has just a few counts. Its target is not known.

The chain uses TRBV6-6 and TRBJ1-2, with a weak D call TRBD1 (6 bases). The receptor was isolated from a man aged 18 to 30 in good health. Sequenced material: blood. The CDR3 protein is CASRPPGDNYGYTF. The CDR3 DNA reads TGTGCCAGCAGACCTCCAGGGGATAACTATGGCTACACCTTC.